This entry lists 19 T cell receptor beta chains sequenced from one sample in a study of cytotoxic CD8 clonotypes in ibrutinib-treated CLL. The repertoire was sequenced with immunoSEQ multiplex PCR; TCRdb's copy has only in-frame clones and lacks some. The sample has about 160,000 clones; approximately 80% are singletons. The source material was PBMCs, sampled after 24 months of ibrutinib treatment. The receptors shown here come from a human donor with chronic lymphocytic leukemia.

V is TRBV7-8 and J is TRBJ2-7; 11 bases line up with TRBD1. Per germline, CDR1 SGHVS and CDR2 FQNEAQ. The CDR3 is 16 amino acids. V gave up 1 base and J gave up 1 base; unmatched junction bases: 3. The chain's CDR3 is CASSLGGTGGSYEQYF. CDR3 DNA sequence: TGTGCCAGCAGCTTAGGGGGGACAGGGGGTTCCTACGAGCAGTACTTC. Together with reference TRBV7-8 and TRBJ2-7, the CDR3 gives the full variable domain: GAGVSQSPRYKVAKRGQDVALRCDPISGHVSLFWYQQALGQGPEFLTYFQNEAQLDKSGLPSDRFFAERPEGSVSTLKIQRTQQEDSAVYLCASSLGGTGGSYEQYFGPGTRLTVT.

This clone was observed a handful of times. The genes are TRBV4-2 and TRBJ2-5; D may be TRBD2 (7 bases). The CDR3 sequence is 14 residues long. Germline-derived CDR1 and CDR2 are LGHNA and YNFKEQ. The V end lost 3 bases, the J end lost 5 bases, and 13 bases lay between the germline ends. DNA for the CDR3: TGTGCCAGCAGCCAGCCGGGGGGCCGGGAGACCCAGTACTTC. It is translated as CASSQPGGRETQYF.

CDR3 coding DNA: TGTGCCAGCAAAAGACAGTCCTGGGTCCAAAAGAACACCGGGGAGCTGTTTTTT. Translation: CASKRQSWVQKNTGELFF. The rearrangement joins TRBV5-8 to TRBJ2-2; a weak D match, TRBD1 (5 bases). The CDR3 length is 18 residues. Germline assignment: CDR1 SGHTS and CDR2 YDEGEE. Between the trimmed V and J ends, which lost 6 bases and 1 base, there was a span of 22 bases.

In this sample, this clone turned up a few times. The chain carries TRBV7-6 and TRBJ1-5; D might be TRBD1 (5 bases). The V gene lost 1 base and the J gene lost 6 bases, with 10 bases spanning the gap. In germline, CDR1 is SGHVS, CDR2 FNYEAQ. The CDR3 loop spans 14 amino acids. The CDR3 DNA reads TGTGCCAGCAGCTTAGAGCGGGGGACTCAGCCCCAGCATTTT. Translating gives CASSLERGTQPQHF. Together with reference TRBV7-6 and TRBJ1-5, the CDR3 gives the full variable domain: GAGVSQSPRYKVTKRGQDVALRCDPISGHVSLYWYRQALGQGPEFLTYFNYEAQQDKSGLPNDRFSAERPEGSISTLTIQRTEQRDSAMYRCASSLERGTQPQHFGDGTRLSIL.

The chain employs TRBV5-6 and TRBJ1-5, with D uncertain. The germline V gene encodes CDR1 SGHDT and CDR2 YYEEEE. V lost 4 bases to trimming and J lost 9 bases, with 14 bases between them. The CDR3 runs 13 residues. The CDR3, as DNA: TGTGCCAGCAGCGCGAACCCGGGAGGGCCCCAGCATTTT. Translated: CASSANPGGPQHF.

The gene calls are TRBV19 and TRBJ1-3; D gene unclear. The CDR3 runs to 13 residues. In germline, CDR1 is LNHDA, CDR2 SQIVND (reference sequence). V lost 9 bases to trimming and J lost 1 base, with 10 bases between them. CDR3 protein: CASNSGSGNTIYF. The CDR3 coding sequence is TGTGCCAGCAACTCGGGGTCTGGAAACACCATATATTTT.

The chain is built from TRBV6-4 and TRBJ1-4; D is uncertain. Germline V lookup: CDR1 MRHNA, CDR2 SNTAGT. The CDR3 is made up of 17 amino acids. The V gene lost 0 bases and the J gene lost 7 bases, with 18 bases spanning the gap. CDR3 protein: CASSDSEGPRWGEKLFF. CDR3 sequence (DNA): TGTGCCAGCAGTGACTCAGAGGGCCCCAGGTGGGGTGAAAAACTGTTTTTT.

J is TRBJ2-7 and V is TRBV10-3, with a tentative D call TRBD2 (7 bases). CDR3 size: 13 residues. V was pared by 6 bases and J by 4 bases, with 13 bases between. Germline V gene lookup returns CDR1 ENHRY and CDR2 SYGVKD. CDR3 in DNA: TGTGCCATCAGGGAGGGGGGGTCTTACGAGCAGTACTTC. Residues: CAIREGGSYEQYF.

The genes are TRBV2 and TRBJ1-2, with 8 bases aligning to TRBD1. The germline V gene encodes CDR1 SNHLY and CDR2 FYNNEI. The CDR3 contains 14 residues. Trimming took 2 bases from V and 8 from J; bases not matched to a gene: 7. CDR3 loop: CASSESDRGWGYTF. The CDR3, as DNA: TGTGCCAGCAGTGAATCAGACAGGGGTTGGGGCTACACCTTC.

This clone occurred once. This chain joins TRBV18 and TRBJ2-6, with TRBD1 as a possible D gene (6 bases). V was cut by 5 bases and J by 1 base, with 12 bases left in between. Germline lookup yields CDR1 KGHSH and CDR2 LQKENI. This CDR3 has 16 amino acids. The CDR3 bases are TGTGCCAGCTCAGACATAGACAGGTCTGGGGCCAACGTCCTGACTTTC. Translated, it gives CASSDIDRSGANVLTF.

This clone showed up just once. This rearrangement joins TRBV5-1 to TRBJ2-6, with 9 bases matching TRBD1. J was trimmed by 0 bases and V by 5 bases; bases with no gene match: 12. This CDR3 has 19 amino acids. Germline V lookup: CDR1 SGHRS, CDR2 YFSETQ. CDR3 protein: CASRDTGGALGSGANVLTF. The CDR3 DNA sequence: TGCGCCAGCAGAGACACAGGGGGCGCTTTGGGCTCTGGGGCCAACGTCCTGACTTTC. The full variable domain, rest sourced from reference TRBV5-1 and TRBJ2-6, is KAGVTQTPRYLIKTRGQQVTLSCSPISGHRSVSWYQQTPGQGLQFLFEYFSETQRNKGNFPGRFSGRQFSNSRSEMNVSTLELGDSALYLCASRDTGGALGSGANVLTFGAGSRLTVL.

The chain couples TRBV19 to TRBJ1-1; D remains unclear. Germline V gene lookup returns CDR1 LNHDA and CDR2 SQIVND (reference sequence). V lost 0 bases to trimming and J lost 3 bases, with 11 bases between them. CDR3 length equals 15 residues. CDR3 residues: CASSIERSSYTEAFF. The DNA for the CDR3 is TGTGCCAGTAGTATAGAACGGAGTTCCTACACTGAAGCTTTCTTT.

The V and J genes are TRBV7-2 and TRBJ1-2, with a weak D call TRBD1 (5 bases). CDR1 and CDR2 (germline): SGHTA, FQGNSA. The CDR3 runs to 13 residues. V lost 10 bases and J lost 8, with 20 bases in between. This CDR3 reads CAINRQTLGGYTF. The CDR3, as DNA: TGTGCCATAAATAGACAGACCCTAGGGGGCTACACCTTC.

The chain links TRBV9 to TRBJ2-2, with a tentative D call TRBD2 (5 bases). Germline V gives CDR1 SGDLS, CDR2 YYNGEE. The V gene lost 0 bases and the J gene lost 0 bases, with 9 bases spanning the gap. This CDR3 spans 16 amino acids. CDR3 protein: CASSVVRAPNTGELFF. Written as DNA, the CDR3 is TGTGCCAGCAGCGTAGTGAGGGCCCCGAACACCGGGGAGCTGTTTTTT.

The rearrangement uses TRBV18 and TRBJ2-7; tentatively, D is TRBD1 (6 bases). Per the germline V gene, CDR1 is KGHSH and CDR2 is LQKENI. There are 13 residues in the CDR3. The ends were cut back, 3 bases at V and 4 bases at J, with 10 bases in the middle. The CDR3 sequence: CASSPSRGYEQYF. CDR3 nucleotides: TGTGCCAGCTCACCCTCCAGGGGATACGAGCAGTACTTC.

This sequence joins TRBV9 and TRBJ2-1, with D possibly being TRBD2 (7 bases). The CDR3 is 15 amino acids. The germline CDR1 and CDR2 sequences are SGDLS and YYNGEE. Deletions cut 2 bases from V and 4 bases from J, with 13 bases between. The CDR3 loop reads CASSVGGGPYNEQFF. CDR3 nucleotide sequence: TGTGCCAGCAGCGTTGGCGGGGGCCCTTACAATGAGCAGTTCTTC. The full variable domain, with the rest looked up from reference TRBV9 and TRBJ2-1, is DSGVTQTPKHLITATGQRVTLRCSPRSGDLSVYWYQQSLDQGLQFLIQYYNGEERAKGNILERFSAQQFPDLHSELNLSSLELGDSALYFCASSVGGGPYNEQFFGPGTRLTVL.

The chain is built from TRBV7-2 and TRBJ1-1; no reliable D call. Trimming removed 7 bases from V and 1 base from J, with 13 bases in between. CDR3 size: 14 residues. From germline, CDR1 is SGHTA and CDR2 FQGNSA. The CDR3 DNA reads as TGTGCCAGCATCCCTTCGAGGCCGAACACTGAAGCTTTCTTT. It codes for CASIPSRPNTEAFF.

V usage is TRBV19 and J usage is TRBJ1-5, with TRBD1 matching over 7 bases. V was clipped by 7 bases and J by 3 bases; unmatched bases: 15. The CDR3 has 17 residues. The germline V gene encodes CDR1 LNHDA and CDR2 SQIVND (reference sequence). CDR3 nucleotide sequence: TGTGCCAGTACCTACCCACATTCTACAGGGGCCAATCAGCCCCAGCATTTT. It specifies CASTYPHSTGANQPQHF.

The rearrangement joins TRBV18 to TRBJ2-5; tentatively, D is TRBD1 (6 bases). The CDR3 has 15 amino acids. V lost 2 bases and J 4 bases, leaving 14 bases between the germline ends. Germline-derived CDR1 and CDR2 are KGHSH and LQKENI. CDR3 sequence reads: CASSPSQGIAETQYF. In nucleotides, the CDR3 is TGTGCCAGCTCACCAAGCCAGGGGATTGCAGAGACCCAGTACTTC.